Here is one T cell receptor beta chain with its context. The sample belongs to a study of siplizumab effects on memory and regulatory T cells. The CDR3 sequence is 16 residues long. Germline values: CDR1 SGHRS, CDR2 YFSETQ. Trimming left V 0 bases short and J 1 base short, with 14 bases between. Profiled with immunoSEQ multiplex PCR; TCRdb holds only in-frame clones, not every one. This sample has some 100,000 clones, with around 90% found just once. The chain recombines TRBV5-1 with TRBJ2-7; tentative D call: TRBD1 (5 bases). Sequencing was carried out using CD4+ T cells sorted from blood. The source is a human donor in good health. CDR3 residues: CASSLDTGFASYEQYF. The DNA of the CDR3 is TGCGCCAGCAGCTTGGATACAGGTTTCGCTTCCTACGAGCAGTACTTC.